One T cell receptor beta chain is described in this entry. Other DNA variants within this sample encode the same CDR3. The data stem from a study of shared clonotypes between healthy human individuals. V dropped 4 bases and J dropped 4; count of bases not matched to a gene: 3. The CDR3 sequence is 14 residues long. Germline-derived CDR1 and CDR2 are SGHAT and FQNNGV. CD45RO negativity and positive selection for CCR7 defined naive CD8 cells, a population that excluded terminally differentiated effector memory CD45RA+ cells. Using immunoSEQ multiplex PCR, the repertoire was profiled, and TCRdb retains in-frame clones only, with some absent. The profile covers around 2,000,000 clones, with over 85% appearing a single time and 1% to 1.5% taken by the ten largest.

Sequenced material: naive CD8+ T cells sorted from blood. This chain connects TRBV11-2 to TRBJ2-7, with TRBD2 matching 11 bases. The receptor comes from a man between 18 and 35 years old in good health. CDR3 coding DNA: TGTGCCAGCAGCTCGGGACTAGCGGTGTACGAGCAGTACTTC. Its protein is CASSSGLAVYEQYF. The full variable domain, its missing parts supplied by reference TRBV11-2 and TRBJ2-7, is EAGVAQSPRYKIIEKRQSVAFWCNPISGHATLYWYQQILGQGPKLLIQFQNNGVVDDSQLPKDRFSAERLKGVDSTLKIQPAKLEDSAVYLCASSSGLAVYEQYFGPGTRLTVT.